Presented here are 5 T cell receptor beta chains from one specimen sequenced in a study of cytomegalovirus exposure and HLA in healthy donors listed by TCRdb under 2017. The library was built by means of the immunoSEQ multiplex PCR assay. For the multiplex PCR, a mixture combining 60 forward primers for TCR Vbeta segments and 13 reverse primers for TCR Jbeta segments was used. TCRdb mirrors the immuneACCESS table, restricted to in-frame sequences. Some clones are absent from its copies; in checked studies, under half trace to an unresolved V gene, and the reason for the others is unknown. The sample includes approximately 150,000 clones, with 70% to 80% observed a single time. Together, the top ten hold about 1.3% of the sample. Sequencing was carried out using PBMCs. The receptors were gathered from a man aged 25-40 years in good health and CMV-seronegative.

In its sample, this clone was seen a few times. The CDR3 spells CSVGGGGFEAFF. The CDR3 DNA sequence: TGCAGCGTTGGGGGGGGAGGGTTTGAAGCTTTCTTT. This rearrangement joins TRBV29-1 to TRBJ1-1, with D possibly TRBD1 on 5 matching bases. Between the trimmed V and J ends, which lost 4 bases and 7 bases, there was a span of 13 bases. The CDR3 totals 12 residues. The V gene's germline CDR1 is SQVTM and CDR2 ANQGSEA.

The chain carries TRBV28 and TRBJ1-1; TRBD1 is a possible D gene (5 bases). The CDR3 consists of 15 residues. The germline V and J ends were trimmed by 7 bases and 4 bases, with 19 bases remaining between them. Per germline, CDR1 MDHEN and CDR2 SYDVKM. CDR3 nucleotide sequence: TGTGCCAGCAACCCCCCGGGTCAGGGTTTCACTGAAGCTTTCTTT. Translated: CASNPPGQGFTEAFF.

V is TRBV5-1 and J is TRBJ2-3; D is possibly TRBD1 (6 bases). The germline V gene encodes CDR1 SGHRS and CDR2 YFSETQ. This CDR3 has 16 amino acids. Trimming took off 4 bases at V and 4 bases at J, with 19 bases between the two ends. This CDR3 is CASSILTGLGPDTQYF. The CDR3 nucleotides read TGCGCCAGCAGCATACTTACAGGGTTGGGGCCAGATACGCAGTATTTT.

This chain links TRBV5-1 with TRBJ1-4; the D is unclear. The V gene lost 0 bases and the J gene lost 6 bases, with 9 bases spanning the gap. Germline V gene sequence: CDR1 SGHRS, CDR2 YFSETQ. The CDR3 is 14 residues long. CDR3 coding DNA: TGCGCCAGCAGCTTGGGCGGCGGGTATGAAAAACTGTTTTTT. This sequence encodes CASSLGGGYEKLFF.

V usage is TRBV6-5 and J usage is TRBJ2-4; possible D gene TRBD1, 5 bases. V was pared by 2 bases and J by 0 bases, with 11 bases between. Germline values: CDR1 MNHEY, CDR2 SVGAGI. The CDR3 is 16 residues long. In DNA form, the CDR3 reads TGTGCCAGCAGTTACGGGCAGGGCACAGCCAAAAACATTCAGTACTTC. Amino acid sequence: CASSYGQGTAKNIQYF.